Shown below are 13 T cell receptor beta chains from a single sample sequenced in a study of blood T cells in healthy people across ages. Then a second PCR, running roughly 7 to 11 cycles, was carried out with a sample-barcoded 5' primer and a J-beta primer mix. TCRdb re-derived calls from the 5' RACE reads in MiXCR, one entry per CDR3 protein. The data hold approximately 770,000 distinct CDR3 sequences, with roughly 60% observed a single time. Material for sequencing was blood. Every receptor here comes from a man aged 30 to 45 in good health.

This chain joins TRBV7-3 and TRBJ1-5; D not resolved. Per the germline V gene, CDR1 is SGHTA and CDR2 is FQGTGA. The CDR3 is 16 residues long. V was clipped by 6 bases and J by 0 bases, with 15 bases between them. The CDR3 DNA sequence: TGTGCCAGCAGACCCCCCGTCCCGAATAGCAATCAGCCCCAGCATTTT. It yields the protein CASRPPVPNSNQPQHF.

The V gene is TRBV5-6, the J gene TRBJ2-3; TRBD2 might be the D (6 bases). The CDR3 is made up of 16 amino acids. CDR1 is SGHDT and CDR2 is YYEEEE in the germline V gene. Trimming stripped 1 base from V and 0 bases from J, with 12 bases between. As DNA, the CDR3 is TGTGCCAGCAGCTTGCCTAGCGACCCTAGCACAGATACGCAGTATTTT. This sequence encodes CASSLPSDPSTDTQYF.

The CDR3 reads CSARNRDRSYNEQYF. The CDR3 bases are TGCAGTGCTAGAAACCGGGACCGCTCTTACAATGAGCAGTACTTC. The chain carries TRBV20-1 and TRBJ2-4, with D perhaps given as TRBD1 or TRBD2 (5 bases each). CDR1 and CDR2 (germline): DFQATT, SNEGSKA (reference sequence). V dropped 2 bases and J dropped 13 bases, with 24 bases sitting between them. There are 15 residues in the CDR3.

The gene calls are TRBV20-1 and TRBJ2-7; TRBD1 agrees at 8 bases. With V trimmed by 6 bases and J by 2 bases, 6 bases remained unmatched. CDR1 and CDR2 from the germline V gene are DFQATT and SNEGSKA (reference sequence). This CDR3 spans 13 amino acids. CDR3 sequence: CSALQGVTYEQYF. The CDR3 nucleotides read TGCAGTGCCCTACAGGGGGTTACCTACGAGCAGTACTTC.

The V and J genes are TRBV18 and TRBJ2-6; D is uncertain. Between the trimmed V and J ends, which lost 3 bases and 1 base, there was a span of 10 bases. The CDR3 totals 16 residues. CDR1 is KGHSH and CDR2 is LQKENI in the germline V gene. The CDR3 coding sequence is TGTGCCAGCTCACCTACAGCCCGATCTGGGGCCAACGTCCTGACTTTC. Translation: CASSPTARSGANVLTF.

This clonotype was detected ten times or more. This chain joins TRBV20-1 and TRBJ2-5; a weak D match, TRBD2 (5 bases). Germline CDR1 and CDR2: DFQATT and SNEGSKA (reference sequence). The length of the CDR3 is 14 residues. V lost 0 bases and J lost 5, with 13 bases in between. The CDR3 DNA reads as TGCAGTGCTAGAGATAGGAGCGGATCTGAGACCCAGTACTTC. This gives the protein CSARDRSGSETQYF.

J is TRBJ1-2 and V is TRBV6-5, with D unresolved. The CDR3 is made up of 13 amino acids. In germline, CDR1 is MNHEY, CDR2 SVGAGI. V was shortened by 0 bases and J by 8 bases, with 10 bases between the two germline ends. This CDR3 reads CASSYSFGQGYTF. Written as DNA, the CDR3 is TGTGCCAGCAGTTACTCCTTCGGGCAGGGCTACACCTTC.

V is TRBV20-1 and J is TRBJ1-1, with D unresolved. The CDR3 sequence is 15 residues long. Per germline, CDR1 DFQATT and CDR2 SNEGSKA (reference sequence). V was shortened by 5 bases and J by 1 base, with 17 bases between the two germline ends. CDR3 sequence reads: CSAPPLQRTNTEAFF. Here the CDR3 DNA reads TGCAGTGCTCCCCCCTTACAGCGGACGAACACTGAAGCTTTCTTT.

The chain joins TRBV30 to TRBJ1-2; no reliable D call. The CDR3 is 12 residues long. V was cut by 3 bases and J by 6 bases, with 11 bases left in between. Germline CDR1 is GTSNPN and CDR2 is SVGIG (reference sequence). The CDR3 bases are TGTGCCTGGAGACCCGACATAAATGGCTACACCTTC. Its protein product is CAWRPDINGYTF.

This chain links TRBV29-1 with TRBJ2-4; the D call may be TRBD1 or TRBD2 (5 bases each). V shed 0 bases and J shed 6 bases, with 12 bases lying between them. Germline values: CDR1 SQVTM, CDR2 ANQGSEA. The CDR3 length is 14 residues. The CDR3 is CSVEEGTAINIQYF. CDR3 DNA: TGCAGCGTTGAAGAGGGGACGGCGATAAACATTCAGTACTTC.

The CDR3 sequence: CASSEREGQGYGYTF. In DNA form, the CDR3 reads TGTGCCAGCAGTGAGAGGGAGGGACAGGGGTATGGCTACACCTTC. V is TRBV6-1 and J is TRBJ1-2; 10 nucleotides line up with TRBD1. The J segment lost 5 bases and the V segment lost 3 bases, leaving 6 bases of the junction unmatched. The CDR3 contains 15 residues. Per germline, CDR1 MNHNS and CDR2 SASEGT.

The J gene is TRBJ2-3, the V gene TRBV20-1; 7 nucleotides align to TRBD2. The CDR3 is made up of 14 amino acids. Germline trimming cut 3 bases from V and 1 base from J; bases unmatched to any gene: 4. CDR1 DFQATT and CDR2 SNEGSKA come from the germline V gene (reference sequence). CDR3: CSASEGGGTDTQYF. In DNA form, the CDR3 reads TGCAGTGCTAGTGAGGGAGGGGGCACAGATACGCAGTATTTT.

The CDR3 bases are TGTGCCAGCAGCTTGAGCCCCGGGACAGGGGGCGAGCAGTACTTC. Translating it yields CASSLSPGTGGEQYF. This sequence joins TRBV7-2 and TRBJ2-5, with 11 positions matching TRBD1. The end of the DNA fits TRBJ2-7 better, so the J call may be wrong. CDR3 length: 15 residues. Germline CDR1 is SGHTA and CDR2 is FQGNSA.